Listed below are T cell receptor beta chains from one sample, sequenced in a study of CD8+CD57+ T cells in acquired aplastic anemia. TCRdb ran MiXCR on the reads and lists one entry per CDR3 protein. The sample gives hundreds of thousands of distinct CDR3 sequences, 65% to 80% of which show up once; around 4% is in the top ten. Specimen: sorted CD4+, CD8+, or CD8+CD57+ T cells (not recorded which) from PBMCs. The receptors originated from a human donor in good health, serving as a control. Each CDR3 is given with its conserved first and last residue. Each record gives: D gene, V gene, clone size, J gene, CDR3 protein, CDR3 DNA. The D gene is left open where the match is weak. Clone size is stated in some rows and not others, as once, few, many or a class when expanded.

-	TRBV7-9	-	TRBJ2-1	CASSWADEQFF	TGTGCCAGCTCCTGGGCGGATGAGCAGTTCTTC
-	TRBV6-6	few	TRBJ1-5	CASSPPPRGGNQPQHF	TGTGCCAGCAGCCCTCCCCCCCGAGGGGGCAATCAGCCCCAGCATTTT
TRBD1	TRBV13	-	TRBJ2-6	CASRRQGAGANVLTF	TGTGCCAGCAGGCGACAGGGGGCTGGGGCCAACGTCCTGACTTTC
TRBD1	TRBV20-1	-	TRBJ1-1	CSARDPRTGNTEAFF	TGCAGTGCTAGAGATCCTCGGACAGGGAACACTGAAGCTTTCTTT
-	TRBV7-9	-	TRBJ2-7	CASSAKRRDGQPF	TGTGCCAGCAGCGCAAAGAGGCGGGATGGGCAACCCTTC
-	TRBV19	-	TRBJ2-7	CASSMYRDSNQPQQYF	TGTGCCAGTAGTATGTACAGGGATAGCAATCAGCCCCAGCAGTACTTC
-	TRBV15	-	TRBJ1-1	CATSRTGVNTEAFF	TGTGCCACCAGCAGAACAGGCGTGAACACTGAAGCTTTCTTT
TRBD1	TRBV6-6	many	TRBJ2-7	CASSYSDRDHEQYF	TGTGCCAGCAGTTACTCTGACAGGGACCACGAGCAGTACTTC
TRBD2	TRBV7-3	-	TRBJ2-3	CASSLFSGGNTDTQYF	TGTGCCAGCAGCTTATTTAGCGGGGGGAACACAGACACGCAGTATTTT
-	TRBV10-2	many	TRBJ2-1	CASKGEGHNEQFF	TGCGCCAGCAAGGGGGAGGGACACAATGAGCAGTTCTTC
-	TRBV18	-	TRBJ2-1	CASSPPVNNEQFF	TGTGCCAGCTCACCACCGGTCAACAATGAGCAGTTCTTC
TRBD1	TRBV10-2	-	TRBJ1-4	CASKPDRGKLVF	TGCGCCAGCAAACCCGACAGGGGGAAACTGGTCTTT
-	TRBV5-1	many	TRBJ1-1	CASTDLNTEAFF	TGCGCCAGCACTGACTTGAACACTGAAGCTTTCTTT
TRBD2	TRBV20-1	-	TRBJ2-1	CSAGLAGNHEQFF	TGCAGTGCGGGACTAGCGGGGAACCATGAGCAGTTCTTC
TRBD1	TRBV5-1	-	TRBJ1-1	CASSVGGTGGAFF	TGTGCCAGCAGTGTAGGGGGCACCGGTGGAGCTTTCTTT
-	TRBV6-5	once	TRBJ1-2	CASRILEQTLYGHTF	TGTGCCAGCAGAATTCTAGAACAGACTCTCTATGGCCACACCTTC
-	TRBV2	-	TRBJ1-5	CASSGKGRGDTQYFGF	-
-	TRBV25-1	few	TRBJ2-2	CASNRGTGGELFF	TGTGCCAGCAACCGAGGGACGGGCGGGGAGCTGTTTTTT
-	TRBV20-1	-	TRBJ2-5	CSARESRGRQETQYF	TGCAGTGCTAGGGAGAGCCGGGGGAGGCAAGAGACCCAGTACTTC
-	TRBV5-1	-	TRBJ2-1	CASSLDGDGEQFF	TGCGCCAGCAGCTTGGACGGGGACGGTGAGCAGTTCTTC
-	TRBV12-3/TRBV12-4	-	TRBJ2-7	CASSRLNNEQYF	TGTGCCAGCAGCAGACTAAACAACGAGCAGTACTTC
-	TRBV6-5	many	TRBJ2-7	CASSRRAASYEQYF	TGTGCCAGCAGTCGGAGGGCGGCTTCCTACGAGCAGTACTTC
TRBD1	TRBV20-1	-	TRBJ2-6	CSATGQGHTGANVLTF	TGCAGTGCTACGGGACAGGGGCACACCGGGGCCAACGTCCTGACTTTC
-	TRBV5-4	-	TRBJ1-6	CASSLPSPEPNSLLHF	TGTGCCAGCAGCTTGCCGTCACCCGAACCTAATTCACTCCTCCACTTT
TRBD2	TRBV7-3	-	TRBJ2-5	CASSLGSGGHQETQYF	TGTGCCAGCAGCTTGGGTAGCGGGGGTCACCAAGAGACCCAGTACTTC
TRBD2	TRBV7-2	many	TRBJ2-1	CASSLVSGATNEQFF	TGTGCCAGCAGCTTAGTCAGCGGGGCCACCAATGAGCAGTTCTTC
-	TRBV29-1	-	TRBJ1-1	CSVGGGGEAFF	TGCAGCGTTGGTGGCGGGGGTGAAGCTTTCTTT
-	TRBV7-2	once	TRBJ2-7	CASSLLGCYDEYFF	TGTGCCAGCAGCTTACTCGGATGTTACGACGAGTACTTCTTC
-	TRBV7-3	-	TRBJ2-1	CASSLEGGSYNEKFF	TGCGCCAGCAGCTTGGAGGGGGGCTCCTACAATGAGAAGTTCTTC
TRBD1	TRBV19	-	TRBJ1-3	CASSQGAGAGNTIYF	TGTGCCAGTAGTCAGGGGGCGGGGGCTGGAAACACCATATATTTT
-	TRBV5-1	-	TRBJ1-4	CAGAPTPTNEKLFF	TGCGCCGGGGCCCCGACTCCGACGAACGAAAAACTGTTTTTT